The 24 T cell receptor beta chains below come from one sample, sequenced in a study of cytomegalovirus exposure and HLA in healthy donors. The PCR ran on 60 Vbeta and 13 Jbeta primers. Assay: immunoSEQ multiplex PCR; the TCRdb copy retains only in-frame clones and omits some. The sample yields 150,000 to 200,000 clones, 78% seen once. The specimen was PBMCs. The receptors derive from a woman in her twenties or thirties in good health and CMV-seropositive.

V usage is TRBV4-3 and J usage is TRBJ1-4, with unresolved D. CDR1 and CDR2 from the germline V gene are LGHNA and YSLEER. The germline V and J ends were trimmed by 0 bases and 7 bases, with 12 bases remaining between them. This CDR3 is built from 15 residues. Here the CDR3 DNA reads TGCGCCAGCAGCCAAGAGGGAGGGAATCGTGAAAAACTGTTTTTT. This encodes CASSQEGGNREKLFF.

This chain uses TRBV25-1 with TRBJ2-1; possible D gene TRBD2, 7 bases. Germline V CDR1 and CDR2: MGHDK, SYGVNS. The germline V and J ends were trimmed by 1 base and 13 bases, with 17 bases remaining between them. The CDR3 runs to 14 residues. CDR3: CASSESEGGLRQFF. CDR3 nucleotide sequence: TGTGCCAGCAGTGAATCCGAGGGGGGGCTGCGACAGTTCTTC.

V gene TRBV2 combines with J gene TRBJ2-5, with 7 nucleotides matching TRBD1. Germline CDR1 SNHLY, CDR2 FYNNEI. CDR3 size: 13 residues. Trimming cost V 11 bases and J 2 bases; bases outside gene matches: 8. CDR3: CALDGTEQETQYF. Here the CDR3 DNA reads TGTGCCCTCGACGGGACAGAGCAAGAGACCCAGTACTTC.

The chain has TRBV5-1 and TRBJ1-3, with D hard to call. V shed 0 bases and J shed 6 bases, with 10 bases lying between them. CDR3 length equals 14 residues. The germline V gene has CDR1 SGHRS and CDR2 YFSETQ. The CDR3 DNA sequence: TGCGCCAGCAGCTTGGTGGGAGGAAAAAACACCATATATTTT. Its protein is CASSLVGGKNTIYF.

J is TRBJ2-3 and V is TRBV6-1; D is possibly TRBD1 (5 bases). Looked up from germline, CDR1 is MNHNS and CDR2 is SASEGT. V lost 4 bases and J 2 bases, leaving 10 bases between the germline ends. The CDR3 sequence is 14 residues long. CDR3 sequence reads: CASSGRVDTDTQYF. As DNA, the CDR3 is TGTGCCAGCAGTGGCAGGGTCGACACAGATACGCAGTATTTT.

V and J are TRBV19 and TRBJ2-1; D unresolved. CDR1 and CDR2 from the germline V gene are LNHDA and SQIVND (reference sequence). The CDR3 consists of 11 residues. Between the trimmed V and J ends, which lost 1 base and 9 bases, there was a span of 4 bases. In DNA form, the CDR3 reads TGTGCCAGTAGTATAGCCGGTGAGCAGTTCTTC. Protein product: CASSIAGEQFF.

This clone showed up just once. V is TRBV18 and J is TRBJ1-2, with D unresolved. The V end was cut by 0 bases, the J end by 4 bases, with 12 bases between. The CDR3 length is 15 residues. Germline loops: CDR1 KGHSH, CDR2 LQKENI. Here the CDR3 reads CASSPPGAGTYGYTF. The CDR3 nucleotides are TGTGCCAGCTCACCACCGGGCGCGGGAACCTATGGCTACACCTTC.

The V call is TRBV5-6, the J call TRBJ2-5; maybe TRBD2 (5 bases). Looked up from germline, CDR1 is SGHDT and CDR2 is YYEEEE. V lost 5 bases and J lost 4, with 18 bases in between. This CDR3 contains 15 residues. CDR3 sequence (DNA): TGTGCCAGCAGACCTGGAGGTAGCGCAATAGAGACCCAGTACTTC. Its protein product is CASRPGGSAIETQYF.

This clone was detected once. One end of the junction fails to match germline, which may point to a read error. The rearrangement uses TRBV6-5 and TRBJ1-3; perhaps TRBD1 as D (6 bases). The CDR3 is 15 residues long. The germline CDR1 and CDR2 sequences are MNHEY and SVGAGI. The CDR3 sequence is CAGTRNRVVGNAIYF. The CDR3 nucleotides are TGTGCCGGTACCCGAAACAGGGTGGTCGGAAACGCCATATATTTT.

The V and J genes are TRBV14 and TRBJ1-4, with no clear D. The germline V gene encodes CDR1 SGHDN and CDR2 FVKESK. Trimming left V 1 base short and J 8 bases short, with 8 bases between. The CDR3 is made up of 13 amino acids. The CDR3 loop reads CASSQGAREKLFF. The DNA for the CDR3 is TGTGCCAGCAGCCAAGGGGCACGGGAAAAACTGTTTTTT.

This chain connects TRBV10-2 to TRBJ2-4, with TRBD1 as a possible D gene (6 bases). The germline CDR1 and CDR2 sequences are WSHSY and SAAADI. Trimming removed 1 base at V and 6 bases at J, with 13 bases between. The length of the CDR3 is 15 residues. The CDR3 nucleotides read TGCGCCAGCAGTGAGTTAGGGGGAAGAATAAACATTCAGTACTTC. Its translation: CASSELGGRINIQYF.

V and J are TRBV2 and TRBJ1-5; 8 nucleotides match TRBD1. The junction had 6 bases not matched to a gene; V was cut back by 5 bases and J by 3 bases. CDR1 is SNHLY, CDR2 FYNNEI, per germline. The CDR3 spans 15 residues. The CDR3 DNA reads as TGTGCCAGCAGTCCCGGACAGGGATTCAATCAGCCCCAGCATTTT. Translating it yields CASSPGQGFNQPQHF.

This clone was seen more than once but under ten times. The J gene is TRBJ1-1, the V gene TRBV20-1; D ambiguous. The V end was cut by 3 bases, the J end by 7 bases, with 3 bases between. Germline CDR1 is DFQATT and CDR2 is SNEGSKA (reference sequence). This CDR3 is built from 9 residues. CDR3: CSASSEAFF. CDR3 nucleotide sequence: TGCAGTGCTAGCAGTGAAGCTTTCTTT.

This chain joins TRBV19 and TRBJ1-1; 7 bases line up with TRBD1. V lost 5 bases to trimming and J lost 9 bases; unmatched junction nucleotides: 9. The length of the CDR3 is 13 residues. Looked up from germline, CDR1 is LNHDA and CDR2 is SQIVND (reference sequence). The CDR3 loop is CASSDREKWKAFF. The DNA of the CDR3 is TGTGCCAGTAGTGACAGGGAGAAATGGAAAGCTTTCTTT.

DNA for the CDR3: TGTGCCAGCGAGAACGCAGGTGGCTACACCTTC. Its protein product is CASENAGGYTF. V usage is TRBV6-1 and J usage is TRBJ1-2, with D unclear. The CDR3 consists of 11 residues. Germline-derived CDR1 and CDR2 are MNHNS and SASEGT. V lost 8 bases and J 7 bases, leaving 11 bases between the germline ends.

This chain links TRBV6-5 with TRBJ2-7; TRBD1 aligns across 7 bases. The CDR3 contains 13 residues. After removal of 2 bases from V and 11 bases from J, the junction contained 9 bases not matched to a gene. CDR1 and CDR2 from the germline V gene are MNHEY and SVGAGI. The CDR3 region is CASSYTDRWLEYF. Written as DNA, the CDR3 is TGTGCCAGCAGTTACACGGACAGGTGGCTGGAGTACTTC.

The rearrangement joins TRBV27 to TRBJ1-5; 7 bases agree with TRBD1. Germline trimming cut 11 bases from V and 2 bases from J; bases unmatched to any gene: 12. The V gene's germline CDR1 is MNHEY and CDR2 SMNVEV (reference sequence). This CDR3 is 15 amino acids long. The CDR3 loop reads CAVNLEGQGNQPQHF. CDR3 nucleotides: TGTGCCGTAAACCTGGAAGGACAGGGCAATCAGCCCCAGCATTTT.

The CDR3 sequence is CASSGQLAYEQYF. The CDR3 coding sequence is TGTGCCAGCAGTGGACAGTTGGCTTACGAGCAGTACTTC. The rearrangement links TRBV2 to TRBJ2-7, with D maybe TRBD1 (5 bases). The CDR3 length is 13 residues. Between the trimmed V and J ends, which lost 4 bases and 4 bases, there was a span of 11 bases. Germline V gene data show CDR1 as SNHLY and CDR2 as FYNNEI.

This chain uses TRBV6-5 with TRBJ1-2; D is unresolved. The CDR3 extends over 11 amino acids. Germline-derived CDR1 and CDR2 are MNHEY and SVGAGI. Trimming pared 6 bases from V and 2 bases from J, leaving 4 bases between. This CDR3 reads CASRANYGYTF. The CDR3 DNA is TGTGCCAGCAGGGCAAACTATGGCTACACCTTC.

In this sample, this clone turned up once. J is TRBJ2-2 and V is TRBV19; D might be TRBD2 (5 bases). V was shortened by 3 bases and J by 6 bases, with 8 bases between the two germline ends. The CDR3 contains 13 residues. The germline V gene encodes CDR1 LNHDA and CDR2 SQIVND (reference sequence). The CDR3, as DNA: TGTGCCAGTAGTATGGCGGGCCCCGGGGAGCTGTTTTTT. Residues: CASSMAGPGELFF.

This rearrangement joins TRBV28 to TRBJ2-7; D is unclear. Looked up from germline, CDR1 is MDHEN and CDR2 is SYDVKM. Trimming took off 4 bases at V and 3 bases at J, with 4 bases between the two ends. The CDR3 covers 11 residues. CDR3 region: CASSSVYEQYF. The CDR3 DNA sequence: TGTGCCAGCAGTTCCGTCTACGAGCAGTACTTC.

The rearrangement uses TRBV4-2 and TRBJ1-3; D possibly corresponds to TRBD1 (5 bases). Germline CDR1 and CDR2: LGHNA and YNFKEQ. Trimming left V 4 bases short and J 0 bases short, with 13 bases between. There are 16 residues in the CDR3. The chain's CDR3 is CASSRTDSTSGNTIYF. The CDR3 nucleotides are TGTGCCAGCAGCCGTACCGACAGTACCTCTGGAAACACCATATATTTT.

Concerning this clone itself: In the same sample, other DNA sequences code for this CDR3. The chain recombines TRBV4-1 with TRBJ2-5; no clear D. Trimming pared 0 bases from V and 2 bases from J, leaving 7 bases between. The CDR3 sequence is 14 residues long. Per the germline V gene, CDR1 is MGHRA and CDR2 is YSYEKL. The CDR3 DNA reads TGCGCCAGCAGCCAAGATCCGGGTCAAGAGACCCAGTACTTC. Residues: CASSQDPGQETQYF.

The rearrangement links TRBV5-4 to TRBJ2-5; 7 bases fit TRBD1. The end of the DNA aligns better with TRBJ2-7, so the J call may be wrong. The CDR3 has 14 residues. Germline V gene lookup returns CDR1 SGHNT and CDR2 YYREEE (reference sequence). CDR3 nucleotide sequence: TGTGCCAGCAGCACCCAACAGGGGATGTACGAGCAGTACTTC. Residues: CASSTQQGMYEQYF.